This TCR beta chain was captured by sequencing in a study of post-analysis software for immune sequencing data. Study results and caveats: F measure showed strong co-clustering of same-batch samples. The study found significantly lower normalized Chao1 diversity in multiple sclerosis patients than in controls.

Regarding this clonotype: Antigen unknown.

Prepared libraries of TCR beta cDNA carried unique molecular identifiers. Each CDR3 protein is one row after TCRdb ran MiXCR on the PCR reads. This table has roughly 600,000 distinct CDR3 sequences, around 44% appearing once. This clonotype was sampled from a girl aged 10 to 17 with multiple sclerosis. The sample was blood.

CDR3 loop: CASTALGSYNEQFF. The CDR3 DNA is TGTGCCAGCACCGCCCTGGGGTCCTACAATGAGCAGTTCTTC. The V gene is TRBV12-3 or TRBV12-4, the J gene TRBJ2-1; D gene ambiguous. V lost 7 bases, J lost 1 base, and 11 bases lay in between. The CDR3 contains 14 residues.